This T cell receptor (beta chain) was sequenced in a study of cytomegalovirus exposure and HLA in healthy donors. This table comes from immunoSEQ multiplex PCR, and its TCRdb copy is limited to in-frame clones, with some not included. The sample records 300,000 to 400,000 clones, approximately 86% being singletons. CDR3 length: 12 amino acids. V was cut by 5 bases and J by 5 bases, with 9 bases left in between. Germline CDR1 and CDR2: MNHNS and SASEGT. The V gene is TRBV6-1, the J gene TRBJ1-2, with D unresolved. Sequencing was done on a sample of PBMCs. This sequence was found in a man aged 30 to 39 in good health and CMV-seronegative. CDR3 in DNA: TGTGCCAGCAGTTCCATTGTTTATGGCTACACCTTC. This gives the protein CASSSIVYGYTF.